One sample yielded the 5 T cell receptor beta chains listed below, sequenced in a study of cytomegalovirus exposure and HLA in healthy donors. This PCR relied on a set of 60 Vbeta primers and 13 Jbeta primers. Produced via immunoSEQ multiplex PCR; TCRdb's table is partial and in-frame only. The sample has under 250,000 clones, around 77% seen once. Sequenced input: PBMCs. The receptors here all came from a woman in her twenties or thirties in good health and CMV-seronegative.

J is TRBJ1-2 and V is TRBV4-1, with 8 bases matching TRBD1. The germline V gene encodes CDR1 MGHRA and CDR2 YSYEKL. This CDR3 has 15 amino acids. Losses at the gene ends were 5 bases for V and 1 base for J; bases not matched to a gene: 6. CDR3 protein: CASSSGQGYNYGYTF. In DNA, the CDR3 is TGCGCCAGCAGCTCCGGACAGGGCTATAACTATGGCTACACCTTC.

The rearrangement uses TRBV7-9 and TRBJ1-6; 7 nucleotides match TRBD1. The V and J ends lost 4 bases and 0 bases, in that order; junction bases with no gene match: 9. From germline, CDR1 is SEHNR and CDR2 FQNEAQ (reference sequence). This CDR3 has 18 residues. CDR3 coding DNA: TGTGCCAGCAGCTCTCTTTGGGGACAGAGCTCCTATAATTCACCCCTCCACTTT. It is translated as CASSSLWGQSSYNSPLHF.

With regard to this clone: Other DNA sequences of this sample code for an identical CDR3. This CDR3 is CASSLAGGLTGELFF. The CDR3, as DNA: TGTGCCAGCAGCCTAGCGGGAGGGCTTACCGGGGAGCTGTTTTTT. The chain couples TRBV2 to TRBJ2-2, with 12 bases fitting TRBD2. The germline CDR1 and CDR2 sequences are SNHLY and FYNNEI. V gave up 6 bases and J gave up 5 bases; unmatched junction bases: 4. CDR3 length: 15 amino acids. Looking up the rest from reference TRBV2 and TRBJ2-2 gives the full variable domain: EPEVTQTPSHQVTQMGQEVILRCVPISNHLYFYWYRQILGQKVEFLVSFYNNEISEKSEIFDDQFSVERPDGSNFTLKIRSTKLEDSAMYFCASSLAGGLTGELFFGEGSRLTVL.

The J gene is TRBJ1-3, the V gene TRBV2, with 7 bases matching TRBD1. V shed 6 bases and J 4 bases; nucleotides not matched to a gene: 6. The CDR3 has 14 residues. Per the germline V gene, CDR1 is SNHLY and CDR2 is FYNNEI. CDR3 in DNA: TGTGCCAGCAGGGCACAGGGGCCCGGAAACACCATATATTTT. Its translation is CASRAQGPGNTIYF.

This chain joins TRBV5-6 and TRBJ1-2; 11 nucleotides match TRBD1. CDR1 is SGHDT and CDR2 is YYEEEE in the germline V gene. This CDR3 is 13 amino acids long. V shed 2 bases and J 8 bases; nucleotides not matched to a gene: 2. CDR3 DNA sequence: TGTGCCAGCAGCTTTCGGACAGGGGGCGGCTACACCTTC. It specifies CASSFRTGGGYTF.